The 4 T cell receptor beta chains in this list originate from one sample, sequenced in a study of T cells in Graves' hyperthyroidism and ophthalmopathy. From RNA transcripts, TCR beta CDR3 regions were amplified. Carried out on the TCR CDR3, a first-round RT-PCR used the HTBI primer set. TCRdb re-derived calls from the multiplex PCR reads in MiXCR, one entry per CDR3 protein. The data contain roughly 500,000 distinct CDR3 sequences, around 15% of them singletons. What was sequenced was blood. The receptors were gathered from a woman aged 25 to 39 with Graves' ophthalmopathy.

This clonotype was detected many times. This chain links TRBV11-2 with TRBJ2-5, with 8 bases fitting TRBD2. This CDR3 has 15 residues. In germline, CDR1 is SGHAT, CDR2 FQNNGV. Germline trimming cut 2 bases from V and 5 bases from J; bases unmatched to any gene: 7. This CDR3 is CASSLSGGRWETQYF. In DNA form, the CDR3 reads TGTGCCAGCAGCTTAAGTGGCGGGAGGTGGGAGACCCAGTACTTC.

The sample holds many counts of this clonotype. V gene TRBV7-8 combines with J gene TRBJ2-7; D possibly corresponds to TRBD2 (6 bases). CDR3 length: 16 residues. Germline CDR1 and CDR2: SGHVS and FQNEAQ. V lost 3 bases to trimming and J lost 3 bases, with 18 bases between them. CDR3 sequence: CASSFGLAIEDYEQYF. CDR3 DNA sequence: TGTGCCAGCAGCTTTGGGCTAGCGATTGAGGACTACGAGCAGTACTTC.

This clonotype was detected many times. CDR3 DNA: TGTGCCAGCTCATTGGGGACAGGAAAAGCGGAGACCCAGTACTTC. Translated: CASSLGTGKAETQYF. The rearrangement joins TRBV6-1 to TRBJ2-5; TRBD1 matches 8 bases. Germline assignment: CDR1 MNHNS and CDR2 SASEGT. V lost 8 bases, J lost 5 bases, and 13 bases stayed unmatched. This CDR3 is 15 amino acids long.

The chain couples TRBV28 to TRBJ1-3, with D possibly being TRBD1 (5 bases). Trimming pared 6 bases from V and 3 bases from J, leaving 18 bases between. This CDR3 has 16 residues. From germline, CDR1 is MDHEN and CDR2 SYDVKM. CDR3 DNA: TGTGCCAGCAGCACCCCGGGGACCGGACTTGGAAACACCATATATTTT. Its translation is CASSTPGTGLGNTIYF.